This T cell receptor (beta chain) originates from a study of CD8 T cells in ankylosing spondylitis. The V end lost 6 bases, the J end lost 4 bases, and 13 bases lay between the germline ends. CDR3 length: 14 residues. This clonotype was seen ten or more times. What it binds is not known. Study-wide points: For ankylosing spondylitis blood, a TCR beta motif of seven to nine highly homologous variants appeared characteristic. Reportedly, matched ankylosing spondylitis synovial fluid was significantly enriched for disease-linked clones. Disease-linked clones were found to be CD8+ and relatively rare in peripheral blood.

In TCRdb, the 5' RACE reads were re-called with MiXCR into one record per CDR3 protein. The table lists about 330,000 distinct CDR3 sequences, roughly 8% of them singletons. The sample was blood, either unsorted or a sorted T cell fraction (not recorded which). The chain recombines TRBV12-3 or TRBV12-4 with TRBJ1-5; possible D gene TRBD1, 6 bases. This receptor was taken from a male donor with ankylosing spondylitis. The CDR3 protein is CASSLRGRNQPQHF. DNA of the CDR3: TGTGCCAGCAGCTTGCGGGGGCGAAATCAGCCCCAGCATTTT.